This entry describes one TCR beta chain. It lacks a known antigen. Qualities for individual bases were not recorded, and no much larger clone is one base off. Each collaborating institution followed its own protocols to collect whole blood in K2EDTA tubes. For TCRbeta analysis, collaborators shipped samples as frozen whole blood, isolated PBMCs, or DNA extracted from either of those sample types. The data stem from a study of blood T cell repertoires in COVID-19 (dated by TCRdb to the early 2020s). For the wider study: Samples from collaborators originated in the United States, Italy and Spain and spanned both the acute and convalescent phases of COVID-19. The repertoires were released in a freely available public database meant as a resource for research on the immune response to SARS-CoV-2. The sample metadata nearly always contained a de-identified subject ID, COVID-19 status, age in years and sex. Subjects who had been exposed to COVID-19, were actively infected with it, or had recovered from it provided the deeply sampled blood TCRbeta repertoires that made up the dataset. The samples were drawn from the first 160 participants of the ongoing ImmuneRACE study and from some 1,300 subjects provided by 6 global collaborators. The material from the prospective study consisted of cDNA or gDNA derived from T cells, B-cell-depleted T cells, or PBMCs. Where available, HLA class I and class II types were obtained from metadata supplied by the sample provider rather than from assay-based typing. Points the paper makes about the study in general: How much clinical and demographic metadata was included differed by source and by participant, and the metadata was provided uncurated.

Inclusive of the bounding cysteine and phenylalanine, the CDR3 is 14 residues long. Just the 42-base CDR3 DNA is kept, in frame starting at base 1. Reading the germline V gene gives CDR1 MDHEN and CDR2 SYDVKM. Here V drops 6 bases and J drops 5 bases, and the junction holds 5 bases not matched to any gene. The immunoSEQ Assay, a bias-controlled multiplex PCR, was used to amplify TCRbeta CDR3 regions from genomic DNA. The authors processed their data as follows. The number of nucleated cells in each sample was estimated by amplification of reference gene primers within the assay. To quantify the absolute abundance of each unique TCRbeta CDR3 rearrangement, sequence reads were collapsed and filtered. For each sample, productive Simpson clonality was calculated by taking the square root of Simpson's diversity index across productive rearrangements. As stored in TCRdb, this immuneACCESS dataset retains in-frame rearrangements with V and J assigned. A fraction of the clones does not appear; measured against another copy, unresolved V genes explain less than half of the discrepancy, and the remainder lacks a known reason. V and J calls and clone size come straight from that table; D and trimming were deduced from the DNA. A total of about 83,000 clones appear in this sample, about 88% of them only once. The ten top clones hold under 55% of the sample.

This clonotype originated in a human donor in a cohort sampled during active COVID-19. Sequences were obtained from peripheral blood. The chain is assembled from TRBV28 and TRBJ1-4, with 8 bases matching TRBD1. The CDR3 amino acid sequence is: CASSLTGANEKLFF. The sequence in DNA is TGTGCCAGCAGCCTGACAGGGGCCAATGAAAAACTGTTTTTT.